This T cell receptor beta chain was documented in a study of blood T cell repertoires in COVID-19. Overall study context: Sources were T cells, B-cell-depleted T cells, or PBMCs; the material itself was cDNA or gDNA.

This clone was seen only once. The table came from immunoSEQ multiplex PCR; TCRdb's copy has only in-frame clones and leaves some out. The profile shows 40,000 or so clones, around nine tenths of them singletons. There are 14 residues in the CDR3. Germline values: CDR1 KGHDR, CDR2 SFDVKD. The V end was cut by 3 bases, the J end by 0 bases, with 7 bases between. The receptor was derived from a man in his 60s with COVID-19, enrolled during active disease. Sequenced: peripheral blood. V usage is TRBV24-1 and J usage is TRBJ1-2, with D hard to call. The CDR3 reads CATSDAHPNYGYTF. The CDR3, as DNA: TGTGCCACCAGTGATGCACACCCTAACTATGGCTACACCTTC.